Listed below are T cell receptor beta chains from one sample, sequenced in a study of regulatory T cells in long-lasting Graves disease. TCRdb re-called the multiplex PCR reads with MiXCR, one entry per CDR3 protein. Of about 430,000 distinct CDR3 sequences listed, 21% are singletons. This sample comprised peripheral blood mononuclear cells (PBMCs), obtained when the disease was refractory, from a patient treated with antithyroid drugs. All receptors derive from a female donor with Graves disease. CDR3s include the opening cysteine and the closing phenylalanine or tryptophan. The D gene is left open where the match is weak. A row's size may be missing; if present it is once, few, many or a size class.

d_call | j_call | clone_size | v_call | cdr3_length | cdr3_aa | cdr3_nt
- | TRBJ2-2 | - | TRBV5-1 | 15 | CASSLVLRDLGELFF | TGCGCCAGCAGCTTGGTCCTGCGGGATCTCGGGGAGCTGTTTTTT
- | TRBJ1-2 | many | TRBV7-8 | 16 | CASSSFRDTANYGYTF | TGTGCCAGCAGCTCATTCCGGGACACCGCTAACTATGGCTACACCTTC
TRBD1 | TRBJ2-1 | few | TRBV28 | 18 | CASSFPQGGGQGRDEQFF | TGTGCCAGCAGTTTCCCGCAAGGAGGCGGACAGGGAAGAGATGAGCAGTTCTTC
- | TRBJ1-2 | many | TRBV28 | 15 | CASRQQQTKSYGYTF | TGTGCCAGCAGACAACAGCAAACGAAGTCCTATGGCTACACCTTC
- | TRBJ2-1 | - | TRBV12-3/TRBV12-4 | 16 | CASSPHFVRTYNEQFF | TGTGCCAGCAGCCCCCATTTTGTGCGGACCTACAATGAGCAGTTCTTC
TRBD2 | TRBJ2-3 | - | TRBV4-2 | 16 | CASSQARLAGTDTQYF | TGTGCCAGCAGCCAAGCCCGACTAGCGGGAACAGATACGCAGTATTTT
- | TRBJ1-3 | - | TRBV29-1 | 14 | CSVEKAGERNTIYF | TGCAGCGTTGAAAAGGCCGGGGAAAGAAACACCATATATTTT
TRBD2 | TRBJ2-7 | many | TRBV12-3/TRBV12-4 | 15 | CASSVGTSVAYEQYF | TGTGCCAGCAGCGTCGGGACTAGCGTAGCCTACGAGCAGTACTTC
TRBD1 | TRBJ1-5 | many | TRBV28 | 20 | CASSLHRGGPGLYSNQPQHF | TGTGCCAGCAGTTTGCACAGGGGGGGCCCGGGGCTTTATAGCAATCAGCCCCAGCATTTT
TRBD2 | TRBJ2-5 | - | TRBV5-1 | 15 | CASTPGRAPLETQYF | TGCGCCAGCACCCCCGGGAGGGCACCTCTAGAGACCCAGTACTTC
- | TRBJ1-2 | many | TRBV28 | 15 | CASSPSNWGGDGYTF | TGTGCCAGCAGTCCGTCTAATTGGGGGGGGGATGGCTACACCTTC
- | TRBJ2-7 | many | TRBV11-2 | 15 | CASSFPDRLVDKQYF | TGTGCCAGCAGCTTTCCCGACAGGCTAGTTGATAAGCAGTACTTC
- | TRBJ2-7 | - | TRBV28 | 15 | CASSTLPGQNSEQYF | TGTGCCAGCAGTACCCTCCCAGGACAGAATTCCGAGCAGTACTTC
TRBD1 | TRBJ1-3 | few | TRBV9 | 17 | CASSKRTGGDSGNTIYF | TGTGCCAGCAGCAAACGGACAGGGGGGGATTCTGGAAACACCATATATTTT
- | TRBJ1-2 | - | TRBV30 | 11 | CAWSAGYGYTF | TGTGCCTGGAGTGCCGGGTATGGCTACACCTTC
- | TRBJ2-7 | few | TRBV29-1 | 12 | CSTPGPGYEQYF | TGCAGCACCCCGGGGCCAGGCTACGAGCAGTACTTC
- | TRBJ2-5 | - | TRBV7-8 | 13 | CASSSAVGETQYF | TGTGCCAGCAGCTCGGCGGTGGGGGAGACCCAGTACTTC
TRBD1 | TRBJ1-2 | many | TRBV11-2 | 14 | CASSGTGANYGYTF | TGTGCCAGCAGCGGTACAGGGGCTAACTATGGCTACACCTTC
- | TRBJ2-7 | - | TRBV20-1 | 15 | CSASRGASGPYEQYF | TGCAGTGCGTCCCGGGGGGCGTCAGGCCCCTACGAGCAGTACTTC
- | TRBJ1-5 | many | TRBV12-3/TRBV12-4 | 11 | CASSYMGPQHF | TGTGCCAGCAGTTACATGGGGCCCCAGCATTTT
- | TRBJ2-7 | many | TRBV27 | 15 | CASSRKPSIIYEQYF | TGTGCCAGCAGTAGAAAGCCCTCTATTATCTACGAGCAGTACTTC
TRBD1 | TRBJ1-5 | many | TRBV7-8 | 16 | CASSKLGTESNQPQHF | TGTGCCAGCAGCAAACTGGGGACAGAGAGCAATCAGCCCCAGCATTTT
- | TRBJ2-5 | few | TRBV3-1 | 18 | CASSQRSHPAGTARAQYF | TGTGCCAGCAGCCAAAGATCGCATCCGGCCGGAACGGCCAGAGCCCAGTACTTC
TRBD1 | TRBJ2-3 | - | TRBV5-6 | 15 | CASSMGQGAGDTQYF | TGTGCCAGCAGCATGGGACAGGGGGCTGGAGATACGCAGTATTTT
TRBD1 | TRBJ2-7 | few | TRBV6-1 | 12 | CASSTTGGPPHF | TGTGCCAGCAGTACAACAGGGGGCCCCCCCCACTTC
- | TRBJ2-2 | few | TRBV7-9 | 16 | CASSYGLVSNTGELFF | TGTGCCAGCAGTTATGGTCTTGTTTCGAACACCGGGGAGCTGTTTTTT
TRBD2 | TRBJ2-7 | - | TRBV9 | 14 | CASGPGLAGVEQYF | TGTGCCAGCGGGCCGGGACTAGCGGGAGTCGAGCAGTACTTC
TRBD2 | TRBJ2-2 | - | TRBV28 | 20 | CASSLSLGGLAPQNTGELFF | TGTGCCAGCAGTTTATCCCTCGGGGGACTAGCACCACAGAACACCGGGGAGCTGTTTTTT
- | TRBJ1-2 | many | TRBV12-3/TRBV12-4 | 17 | CASSLKGGPNGKYGYTF | TGTGCCAGCAGTTTGAAAGGCGGACCAAATGGGAAGTATGGCTACACCTTC
- | TRBJ2-6 | many | TRBV28 | 15 | CASSLHSSGANVLTF | TGTGCCAGCAGTTTGCACAGCTCTGGGGCCAACGTCCTGACTTTC
- | TRBJ2-6 | many | TRBV27 | 14 | CASSLGTGANVLTF | TGTGCCAGCAGTCTGGGGACTGGGGCCAACGTCCTGACTTTC
TRBD1 | TRBJ1-5 | many | TRBV12-3/TRBV12-4 | 14 | CASSFTGANQPQHF | TGTGCCAGCAGTTTTACAGGGGCAAATCAGCCCCAGCATTTT
- | TRBJ2-1 | - | TRBV7-2 | 13 | CASSLVFAGEQFF | TGTGCCAGCAGCTTAGTATTTGCTGGTGAGCAGTTCTTC
- | TRBJ2-7 | many | TRBV28 | 13 | CASSPPGLYEQYF | TGTGCCAGCAGCCCGCCGGGCCTATACGAGCAGTACTTC
- | TRBJ2-7 | many | TRBV12-3/TRBV12-4 | 14 | CASSASELEGEQYF | TGTGCCAGCAGTGCATCGGAGTTAGAGGGCGAGCAGTACTTC
- | TRBJ1-6 | - | TRBV7-8 | 17 | CASSLVAGAGYNSPLHF | TGTGCCAGCAGCTTAGTCGCGGGAGCGGGGTATAATTCACCCCTCCACTTT
- | TRBJ1-4 | - | TRBV7-9 | 14 | CASSIRETNEKLFF | TGTGCCAGCAGCATCCGGGAGACTAATGAAAAACTGTTTTTT
- | TRBJ2-7 | many | TRBV28 | 15 | CASSVGEVRSYEQYF | TGTGCCAGCAGCGTCGGGGAGGTTCGATCCTACGAGCAGTACTTC
TRBD1 | TRBJ2-7 | few | TRBV20-1 | 15 | CSARDPGQGAGEQYF | TGCAGTGCTAGAGATCCGGGACAGGGGGCTGGGGAGCAGTACTTC
TRBD1 | TRBJ1-6 | - | TRBV6-5 | 15 | CASSYGTGKNSPLHF | TGTGCCAGCAGTTATGGGACAGGGAAAAATTCACCCCTCCACTTT
- | TRBJ2-5 | many | TRBV12-3/TRBV12-4 | 16 | CASSPSPGHQEETQYF | TGTGCCAGCAGTCCATCTCCGGGACACCAGGAGGAGACCCAGTACTTC
- | TRBJ2-3 | few | TRBV2 | 11 | CASSPGDTQYF | TGTGCCAGCAGCCCTGGGGATACGCAGTATTTT
- | TRBJ2-7 | - | TRBV5-5 | 14 | CASSLRDKFYEQYF | TGTGCCAGCAGCTTGAGGGACAAATTCTACGAGCAGTACTTC
- | TRBJ2-4 | many | TRBV30 | 15 | CAWSPALLAKNIQYF | TGTGCCTGGAGCCCCGCCCTTTTAGCCAAAAACATTCAGTACTTC
- | TRBJ1-4 | many | TRBV29-1 | 16 | CSVELGEIGGDEKLFF | TGCAGCGTTGAATTGGGGGAGATCGGGGGGGATGAAAAACTGTTTTTT
TRBD2 | TRBJ2-7 | few | TRBV11-2 | 15 | CASSLRAGGSGEQYF | TGTGCCAGCAGCTTGAGAGCGGGAGGTTCGGGGGAGCAGTACTTC
- | TRBJ1-1 | many | TRBV12-3/TRBV12-4 | 12 | CASSLMYTEAFF | TGTGCCAGCAGTTTAATGTACACTGAAGCTTTCTTT
- | TRBJ2-2 | - | TRBV29-1 | 15 | CSVAVAGLGTGELFF | TGCAGCGTTGCGGTTGCGGGCTTGGGCACCGGGGAGCTGTTTTTT
- | TRBJ2-5 | - | TRBV6-2/TRBV6-3 | 14 | CASSYRPGLETQYF | TGTGCCAGCAGTTACCGGCCAGGGCTAGAGACCCAGTACTTC
- | TRBJ2-7 | many | TRBV12-3/TRBV12-4 | 16 | CASSLAGGCWGYEQYF | TGTGCCAGCAGTTTAGCGGGGGGTTGCTGGGGCTACGAGCAGTACTTC
- | TRBJ2-5 | - | TRBV28 | 14 | CASSPPGGSETQYF | TGTGCCAGCAGTCCCCCCGGGGGCTCGGAGACCCAGTACTTC
TRBD1 | TRBJ1-1 | few | TRBV29-1 | 13 | CSVEGQGVTEAFF | TGCAGCGTTGAGGGGCAGGGGGTCACTGAAGCTTTCTTT
- | TRBJ2-2 | few | TRBV7-9 | 16 | CASSDSRGKYTGELFF | TGTGCCAGCAGCGACTCCCGGGGAAAGTACACCGGGGAGCTGTTTTTT
- | TRBJ1-5 | - | TRBV2 | 13 | CASTLGSNQPQHF | TGTGCCAGCACCCTCGGAAGCAATCAGCCCCAGCATTTT
- | TRBJ1-2 | many | TRBV6-5 | 12 | CASSYWGRGYTF | TGTGCCAGCAGTTACTGGGGACGTGGCTACACCTTC
- | TRBJ2-7 | few | TRBV14 | 16 | CASSQGLGLVRYEQYF | TGTGCCAGCAGCCAAGGCCTGGGGCTAGTTCGCTACGAGCAGTACTTC
- | TRBJ2-3 | - | TRBV19 | 13 | CASSARPTDTQYF | TGTGCCAGTAGTGCCCGCCCGACAGATACGCAGTATTTT
- | TRBJ1-3 | - | TRBV28 | 15 | CASSGLEAGGNTIYF | TGTGCCAGCAGTGGCCTCGAGGCCGGAGGAAACACCATATATTTT
- | TRBJ2-5 | many | TRBV7-8 | 12 | CASSLAHETQYF | TGTGCCAGCAGCTTAGCGCATGAGACCCAGTACTTC
- | TRBJ2-3 | - | TRBV28 | 13 | CASSLPSSDTQYF | TGTGCCAGCAGTTTACCCAGCTCGGATACGCAGTATTTT